Here is one TCR beta chain with its context. The entry originates in a study of blood T cell repertoires in COVID-19. Study details: Donors in the United States, Italy and Spain gave samples during acute or convalescent COVID-19. In each case, the material was cDNA or gDNA derived from T cells, B-cell-depleted T cells, or PBMCs.

TCRdb keeps only in-frame clones here, not all; method: immunoSEQ multiplex PCR. The table lists about 270,000 clones, approximately 80% of them singletons, with 8.6% in the top ten. CDR3 length equals 15 residues. CDR1 is MNHNS and CDR2 is SASEGT in the germline V gene. V was pared by 1 base and J by 4 bases, with 5 bases of the junction left unmatched. Sequenced: peripheral blood. The sequence was obtained from a human donor in a cohort sampled during active COVID-19. This rearrangement joins TRBV6-1 to TRBJ1-1; 8 bases agree with TRBD1. In nucleotides, the CDR3 is TGTGCCAGCAGTGAAGATCCGGGGACAGGCACTGAAGCTTTCTTT. This translates into CASSEDPGTGTEAFF.